These 15 T cell receptor beta chains were all obtained from the same sample, sequenced in a study of blood T cell repertoires in COVID-19. Sequencing was performed with immunoSEQ multiplex PCR; in TCRdb, only in-frame clones are kept and a portion is missing. The sample lists tens of thousands of clones, approximately 92% seen once, with just under 9% in the top ten. Source material: peripheral blood. Source of these receptors: a man aged 25 to 40 with active or convalescent COVID-19.

V is TRBV10-2 and J is TRBJ1-3, with D perhaps TRBD1 (5 bases). The CDR3 consists of 14 residues. The V end lost 6 bases, the J end lost 0 bases, and 9 bases lay between the germline ends. The germline V gene has CDR1 WSHSY and CDR2 SAAADI. The CDR3 sequence is CASRDTVSGNTIYF. In DNA form, the CDR3 reads TGCGCCAGCAGGGACACTGTCTCTGGAAACACCATATATTTT.

This chain uses TRBV3-1 (or the pseudogene TRBV3-2) with TRBJ2-1; D is ambiguous. The CDR3 is made up of 14 amino acids. V was pared by 4 bases and J by 8 bases, with 15 bases between. Germline assignment: CDR1 LGHDT and CDR2 YNNKEL (reference sequence). DNA for the CDR3: TGTGCCAGCAGCCTTCTCCGGAGTCGGGATGAGCAGTTCTTC. This encodes CASSLLRSRDEQFF.

The chain couples TRBV19 to TRBJ1-2, with 10 bases matching TRBD1. This CDR3 spans 17 amino acids. Germline CDR1 is LNHDA and CDR2 is SQIVND (reference sequence). The V and J ends lost 5 bases and 4 bases, in that order; junction bases with no gene match: 13. The CDR3 DNA sequence: TGTGCCAGTAGTGCGACAGGGGGCGCGAGAAGTCCCTATGGCTACACCTTC. Its translation is CASSATGGARSPYGYTF.

The rearrangement links TRBV9 to TRBJ2-2, with 9 bases identical to TRBD1. The V segment lost 4 bases and the J segment 1 base; nucleotides outside the gene matches: 5. This CDR3 spans 16 amino acids. CDR1 and CDR2 from the germline V gene are SGDLS and YYNGEE. CDR3 DNA: TGTGCCAGCAGCCCTCCGGGACAGGGGAACACCGGGGAGCTGTTTTTT. It translates to CASSPPGQGNTGELFF.

The chain recombines TRBV10-3 with TRBJ1-1; the D is unclear. Germline V gives CDR1 ENHRY, CDR2 SYGVKD. There are 14 residues in the CDR3. Trimming cost V 3 bases and J 1 base, with 9 bases left between them. The CDR3 DNA reads TGTGCCATCAGTGAATTCCGAGAGAACACTGAAGCTTTCTTT. Its translation is CAISEFRENTEAFF.

A word on this clone: This specimen includes other DNA sequences encoding the same CDR3. This chain uses TRBV4-2 with TRBJ1-2; 7 nucleotides align to TRBD1. Germline V CDR1 and CDR2: LGHNA, YNFKEQ. This CDR3 comprises 16 residues. The V and J ends lost 0 bases and 5 bases, in that order; junction bases with no gene match: 9. CDR3 amino acids: CASSQETRQGSYGYTF. The CDR3 nucleotides read TGTGCCAGCAGCCAAGAAACCAGACAGGGATCGTATGGCTACACCTTC.

The V gene is TRBV7-8, the J gene TRBJ2-7, with 7 bases identical to TRBD2. The CDR3 runs 18 residues. Germline V lookup: CDR1 SGHVS, CDR2 FQNEAQ. V shed 3 bases and J 0 bases; nucleotides not matched to a gene: 14. The CDR3 spells CASSFSPVSGGSSYEQYV. The CDR3 DNA sequence: TGTGCCAGCAGCTTTTCCCCAGTCTCGGGAGGATCCTCCTACGAGCAGTACGTC.

J is TRBJ1-6 and V is TRBV4-1; 9 bases fit TRBD1. J lost 7 bases, V lost 4 bases, and 5 bases had no gene match. This CDR3 has 15 amino acids. Germline V gene sequence: CDR1 MGHRA, CDR2 YSYEKL. As DNA, the CDR3 is TGCGCCAGCAGCCCAGGGACAGGGAAAAATTCACCCCTCCACTTT. Translation: CASSPGTGKNSPLHF.

This clone was counted once. J is TRBJ2-3 and V is TRBV9; TRBD1 matches at 7 bases. Germline values: CDR1 SGDLS, CDR2 YYNGEE. V was clipped by 4 bases and J by 4 bases; unmatched bases: 9. This CDR3 is built from 15 residues. CDR3 sequence reads: CASSPRDSPPDTQYF. CDR3 nucleotide sequence: TGTGCCAGCAGCCCACGGGACAGCCCCCCAGATACGCAGTATTTT.

The V call is TRBV19, the J call TRBJ1-1, with 10 positions matching TRBD1. This CDR3 region has 15 residues. V gave up 4 bases and J gave up 8 bases; unmatched junction bases: 10. Germline V CDR1 and CDR2: LNHDA, SQIVND (reference sequence). CDR3 sequence (DNA): TGTGCCAGTAGTAATACCGGGACAGGGGACCTAGAAGCTTTCTTT. Amino acids: CASSNTGTGDLEAFF.

The chain joins TRBV4-2 to TRBJ2-2; 9 bases are a match to TRBD2. This CDR3 region has 21 residues. V dropped 0 bases and J dropped 0; count of bases not matched to a gene: 14. Germline V gene sequence: CDR1 LGHNA, CDR2 YNFKEQ. The CDR3 sequence: CASSQDRTRLTSGPNTGELFF. The CDR3 DNA is TGTGCCAGCAGCCAAGATCGGACCCGGCTGACTAGCGGCCCGAACACCGGGGAGCTGTTTTTT.

The chain joins TRBV20-1 to TRBJ1-3; no clear D. V lost 3 bases and J 0 bases, leaving 12 bases between the germline ends. The CDR3 loop spans 15 amino acids. The germline gives CDR1 DFQATT, CDR2 SNEGSKA (reference sequence). The CDR3 is CSASVKRSSGNTIYF. CDR3 in DNA: TGCAGTGCTAGTGTCAAGCGGAGCTCTGGAAACACCATATATTTT.

This clone was recorded only once. The chain couples TRBV30 to TRBJ1-5; TRBD1 aligns across 7 bases. The CDR3 has 15 amino acids. Germline loops: CDR1 GTSNPN, CDR2 SVGIG (reference sequence). V lost 4 bases, J lost 2 bases, and 8 bases stayed unmatched. DNA for the CDR3: TGTGCCTGGAAGGGGGCCACGGGAGGCAATCAGCCCCAGCATTTT. Protein sequence: CAWKGATGGNQPQHF.

J is TRBJ2-5 and V is TRBV6-1, with TRBD1 matching 9 bases. This CDR3 has 15 residues. CDR1 MNHNS and CDR2 SASEGT come from the germline V gene. The V gene end was trimmed by 2 bases and the J gene end by 5 bases; junction bases not matched to a gene: 6. CDR3 in DNA: TGTGCCAGCAGTGAAAACAGGGGGCGCGGGGAGACCCAGTACTTC. It encodes CASSENRGRGETQYF.

This clone was seen only once. The rearrangement joins TRBV7-2 to TRBJ2-5; D may be TRBD1 (6 bases). The CDR3 spans 16 residues. From germline, CDR1 is SGHTA and CDR2 FQGNSA. With 5 bases removed from V and 7 bases from J, the gap between germline ends came to 23 bases. The chain's CDR3 is CASSITGTSFKATQYF. The CDR3 DNA reads as TGTGCCAGCAGCATAACCGGGACATCATTCAAAGCGACCCAGTACTTC.